The clone carrying this TCR beta chain was observed a handful of times. The antigen remains undetermined. This CDR3 is built from 16 residues. Trimming at V came to 5 bases and at J to 2 bases, leaving 3 bases not matched to a gene. CDR1 is MNHEY, CDR2 SVGAGI, per germline. The sample is drawn from a study of blood T cells in healthy people across ages. General study results and limits: Fewer expanded clones and more diversity marked long-lived versus aged donors.

A second PCR, run for roughly 7 to 11 cycles, used a sample-barcoded 5' primer plus a J-beta primer mix. Every molecule of cDNA carried a tag from a template-switch adaptor with 12 random nucleotides. TCRdb analysed the 5' RACE reads with MiXCR anew, one entry per CDR3 protein. Altogether fewer than 900,000 distinct CDR3 sequences are present, roughly 47% being singletons, with the ten largest covering 20% to 25%. This receptor was obtained from a woman aged 55-70 years in good health. The specimen was blood. The chain links TRBV6-5 to TRBJ2-1, with 13 nucleotides matching TRBD2. The chain's CDR3 is CASSRTSGSTYNEQFF. The DNA of the CDR3 is TGTGCCAGCAGTCGGACTAGCGGGAGTACCTACAATGAGCAGTTCTTC.